This T cell receptor (beta chain) was sequenced for a study of early T cells in non-severe SARS-CoV-2 infection. MiXCR, applied by TCRdb to the 5' RACE reads, yields one record per CDR3 protein. This repertoire shows about 53,000 distinct CDR3 sequences, about 12% found once; its top ten account for about 2.5%. Trimming shortened V by 5 bases and J by 6 bases, and 12 bases separated the two germline ends. The CDR3 is made up of 13 amino acids. The germline V gene has CDR1 KGHSH and CDR2 LQKENI. This rearrangement joins TRBV18 to TRBJ2-3, with D maybe TRBD2 (6 bases). The sequence was collected from an adult who was a healthcare worker with PCR-confirmed SARS-CoV-2 infection or an uninfected control (not recorded which). Sequenced material: whole blood, taken at baseline. CDR3 region: CASSSRETDTQYF. CDR3 DNA sequence: TGTGCCAGCTCAAGTCGGGAGACGGATACGCAGTATTTT. Full variable domain (rest looked up from reference TRBV18 and TRBJ2-3): NAGVMQNPRHLVRRRGQEARLRCSPMKGHSHVYWYRQLPEEGLKFMVYLQKENIIDESGMPKERFSAEFPKEGPSILRIQQVVRGDSAAYFCASSSRETDTQYFGPGTRLTVL.